Following are 15 T cell receptor beta chains from one sample sequenced in a study of neurological immune-mediated disorders. Each CDR3 protein gets one entry after TCRdb re-called the 5' RACE reads with MiXCR. This sample yields 35,000 to 40,000 distinct CDR3 sequences, of which around a tenth are seen a single time; just under 4% belongs to the top ten. The specimen sequenced was CD4+ T cells from blood. The source of these receptors is a woman in her 30s with HTLV-1-associated myelopathy (HAM/TSP).

Many counts were recorded for this clonotype. The chain combines TRBV10-3 with TRBJ1-3, with D possibly being TRBD1 (5 bases). Trimming pared 4 bases from V and 0 bases from J, leaving 16 bases between. CDR3 size: 17 residues. CDR1 ENHRY and CDR2 SYGVKD come from the germline V gene. The CDR3 coding sequence is TGTGCCATCAGTGGCCCCCAGGGTTCTCCCTCTGGAAACACCATATATTTT. Translating gives CAISGPQGSPSGNTIYF.

This clonotype was seen ten or more times. This sequence joins TRBV12-3 or TRBV12-4 and TRBJ1-2; maybe TRBD1 (6 bases). The V gene lost 6 bases and the J gene lost 1 base, with 18 bases spanning the gap. There are 16 residues in the CDR3. The CDR3 loop is CASRRLEQGFNYGYTF. Here the CDR3 DNA reads TGTGCCAGCAGGCGACTGGAACAGGGCTTTAACTATGGCTACACCTTC.

This clonotype occurred many times. The gene calls are TRBV20-1 and TRBJ1-5, with TRBD1 matching over 7 bases. Germline V gives CDR1 DFQATT, CDR2 SNEGSKA (reference sequence). The trim removed 3 bases at V and 0 bases at J, leaving 8 bases unmatched. CDR3 size: 16 residues. The CDR3 sequence is CSARETGTVSNQPQHF. The CDR3 DNA reads TGCAGTGCTAGGGAGACCGGGACAGTTAGCAATCAGCCCCAGCATTTT.

At least ten counts were recorded for this clonotype. This chain uses TRBV5-1 with TRBJ2-2; tentative D call: TRBD2 (7 bases). In germline, CDR1 is SGHRS, CDR2 YFSETQ. This CDR3 has 16 amino acids. Trimming removed 4 bases at V and 7 bases at J, with 20 bases between. The CDR3 DNA is TGCGCCAGCAGCCGGATGCTGGGGGGGCGGAGCGGGGAGCTGTTTTTT. This gives the protein CASSRMLGGRSGELFF.

This clonotype has ten or more counts. The chain couples TRBV10-2 to TRBJ1-5; 8 bases are shared with TRBD1. The CDR3 is 15 residues long. V trimming: 10 bases; J trimming: 7 bases; junction bases outside the gene matches: 15. Germline V gives CDR1 WSHSY, CDR2 SAAADI. The CDR3 sequence is CATHPGGTILQPQHF. CDR3 bases: TGCGCCACCCACCCAGGGGGCACAATTTTGCAGCCCCAGCATTTT.

This clonotype has at least ten counts. The chain has TRBV12-3 or TRBV12-4 and TRBJ2-3, with D perhaps being TRBD1 or TRBD2 (5 bases each). There are 14 residues in the CDR3. Trimming removed 7 bases from V and 2 bases from J, with 13 bases in between. The CDR3 DNA reads TGTGCCAGCAAGACCGGGACCAACACAGATACGCAGTATTTT. This codes for CASKTGTNTDTQYF.

This clonotype has at least ten counts. The chain joins TRBV12-3 or TRBV12-4 to TRBJ1-1; a weak D match, TRBD1 (6 bases). This CDR3 is 19 amino acids long. Trimming cost V 3 bases and J 0 bases, with 23 bases left between them. The CDR3 nucleotides read TGTGCCAGCAGTTTTCAGGGGCGAGGACTCTACTACATGAACACTGAAGCTTTCTTT. The encoded protein is CASSFQGRGLYYMNTEAFF.

On this clonotype: At one end, the junction sequence differs from germline, possibly due to a read error. The rearrangement links TRBV12-3 or TRBV12-4 to TRBJ1-1; D unresolved. The CDR3 runs to 14 residues. CDR3 sequence reads: CARSLGLLNTEAFF. DNA of the CDR3: TGTGCCAGAAGTTTAGGACTTTTGAACACTGAAGCTTTCTTT.

This clonotype was observed many times. The chain links TRBV10-2 to TRBJ2-4; 9 nucleotides align to TRBD2. Germline V gene data show CDR1 as WSHSY and CDR2 as SAAADI. The CDR3 sequence is 19 residues long. The J segment lost 0 bases and the V segment lost 2 bases, leaving 11 bases of the junction unmatched. The CDR3: CASSEGLAGTKLAKNIQYF. The DNA for the CDR3 is TGCGCCAGCAGTGAGGGGCTAGCGGGGACCAAACTAGCCAAAAACATTCAGTACTTC.

This clonotype was recorded many times. The chain combines TRBV20-1 with TRBJ2-3; TRBD2 aligns across 11 bases. Germline V CDR1 and CDR2: DFQATT, SNEGSKA (reference sequence). This CDR3 region has 15 residues. Trimming at V came to 3 bases and at J to 0 bases, leaving 2 bases not matched to a gene. The CDR3 here is CSARRLAGSTDTQYF. In nucleotides, the CDR3 is TGCAGTGCTAGGAGACTAGCGGGGAGCACAGATACGCAGTATTTT.

In this sample, this clonotype turned up many times. The chain uses TRBV18 and TRBJ2-7; D is tentatively TRBD1 or TRBD2 (5 bases each). The CDR3 has 13 amino acids. Per germline, CDR1 KGHSH and CDR2 LQKENI. The germline V and J ends were trimmed by 8 bases and 1 base, with 12 bases remaining between them. Written as DNA, the CDR3 is TGTGCCAGCGGGACGCAACCTTCCTACGAGCAGTACTTC. It translates to CASGTQPSYEQYF.

This clonotype was recorded at least ten times. The chain employs TRBV5-1 and TRBJ2-7, with TRBD1 matching 9 bases. Trimming took 0 bases from V and 5 from J; bases not matched to a gene: 9. Germline values: CDR1 SGHRS, CDR2 YFSETQ. This CDR3 is built from 16 residues. This chain's CDR3 is CASSLAAGTGLNEQYF. DNA of the CDR3: TGCGCCAGCAGCTTGGCCGCCGGGACAGGGTTGAACGAGCAGTACTTC.

There are many counts of this clonotype. The chain combines TRBV10-1 with TRBJ2-3; TRBD2 aligns across 11 bases. V shed 10 bases and J 1 base; nucleotides not matched to a gene: 4. This CDR3 region has 14 residues. Looked up from germline, CDR1 is WNHNN and CDR2 is SYGVQD (reference sequence). The CDR3 is CATSGGIRTDTQYF. The CDR3 DNA reads as TGCGCCACTAGCGGGGGGATCCGCACAGATACGCAGTATTTT.

This clonotype was recorded many times. This chain joins TRBV20-1 and TRBJ1-2; 9 nucleotides line up with TRBD1. Germline-derived CDR1 and CDR2 are DFQATT and SNEGSKA (reference sequence). There are 14 residues in the CDR3. V lost 0 bases, J lost 8 bases, and 7 bases stayed unmatched. The CDR3 region is CSARDGRTGEGYTF. As DNA, the CDR3 is TGCAGTGCTAGAGATGGAAGGACAGGGGAAGGCTACACCTTC.

This clonotype was seen many times. V is TRBV5-1 and J is TRBJ2-1; tentative D call: TRBD2 (6 bases). Looked up from germline, CDR1 is SGHRS and CDR2 is YFSETQ. Trimming pared 3 bases from V and 4 bases from J, leaving 11 bases between. This CDR3 comprises 14 residues. In nucleotides, the CDR3 is TGCGCCAGCAGCTCCACGGGGGATTACAATGAGCAGTTCTTC. It codes for CASSSTGDYNEQFF.